A selection of T cell receptor beta chains follows, all from one sample in a study of blood T cells in healthy people across ages. One entry per CDR3 protein results from TCRdb running MiXCR on the 5' RACE reads. The sample has about a million distinct CDR3 sequences; about 51% are singletons. The sequencing input was blood. The receptors derive from an older woman in good health. Each CDR3 is given with its conserved first and last residue. The D gene is left open where the match is weak. Some rows have no size entry. The others give once, few or many, or a class for an expanded clone.

clone_size,j_call,v_call,d_call,cdr3_nt,cdr3_aa
once,TRBJ2-2,TRBV20-1,-,TGCAGTGCTAGCGGGAATGGTTATACCGGGGAGCTGTTTTTT,CSASGNGYTGELFF
-,TRBJ2-3,TRBV5-1,-,TGCGCCAGCAGCAGGGACGGCTACACAGATACGCAGTATTTT,CASSRDGYTDTQYF
-,TRBJ2-3,TRBV29-1,TRBD2,TGCAGCGTGGCTCCTAGCGGGTCCACAGATACGCAGTATTTT,CSVAPSGSTDTQYF
-,TRBJ2-1,TRBV10-3,TRBD2,TGTGCCATCAGTGAGTTAAGTGTTTATACTAGCGGATCTTACAATGAGCAGTTCTTC,CAISELSVYTSGSYNEQFF
-,TRBJ2-2,TRBV7-3,TRBD1,TGTGCCAGCACCGAACAGGGGGCCCGCACCGGGGAGCTGTTTTTT,CASTEQGARTGELFF
-,TRBJ2-7,TRBV3-1,-,TGTGCCAGCAGCCAAGACCTGGCCAGGCCCCCCTACGAGCAGTACTTT,CASSQDLARPPYEQYF
few,TRBJ2-7,TRBV28,TRBD1,TGTGCCAGCAGTTTGCCCCCGGACAGGTATCTCTACGAGCAGTACTTC,CASSLPPDRYLYEQYF
-,TRBJ2-7,TRBV9,TRBD1,TGTGCCAGCAGCGTAACAGGGGCGGTATACGAGCAGTACTTC,CASSVTGAVYEQYF
-,TRBJ1-5,TRBV16,-,TGTGCCAGCAGCCAAATACAGGGTGGACAGCCCCAGCATTTT,CASSQIQGGQPQHF
-,TRBJ1-2,TRBV7-8,-,TGTGCCAGCAGCTTAGCCGCAGGATATGGCTACACCTTC,CASSLAAGYGYTF
-,TRBJ2-3,TRBV20-1,-,TGCAGTGCTAGACTCCCCGATACGCAGTATTTT,CSARLPDTQYF
-,TRBJ1-4,TRBV20-1,-,TGCAGTGCTGAGACGTCAACTAATGAAAAACTGTTTTTT,CSAETSTNEKLFF
-,TRBJ2-1,TRBV4-2,TRBD1,TGTGCCAGCAGCTCGGCAGGGACAGGGAGGTACAATGAGCAGTTCTTC,CASSSAGTGRYNEQFF
-,TRBJ2-7,TRBV13,TRBD1,TGTGCCAGCAGCTACCAGGGGGCACTTTGCGAGCAGTACTTC,CASSYQGALCEQYF
-,TRBJ2-7,TRBV2,TRBD1,TGTGCCAGCACCTGGACAGGTTCCTACGAGCAGTACTTC,CASTWTGSYEQYF
few,TRBJ2-1,TRBV2,-,TGTGCCAGCAGTGAATTCACTGAGCAGTTCTTC,CASSEFTEQFF
-,TRBJ2-1,TRBV4-3,-,TGCGCCAGCAGCCAAGATATCCAATACAATGAGCAGTTCTTC,CASSQDIQYNEQFF
few,TRBJ1-2,TRBV28,TRBD1,TGTGCCAGCAGTTTATGGGGGATACAGGGGGCCCAAACTAACTATGGCTACACCTTC,CASSLWGIQGAQTNYGYTF
-,TRBJ1-1,TRBV29-1,-,TGCAGCGGGAGGGGGGGGATAGGCGGTGAAGCTTTCTTT,CSGRGGIGGEAFF
-,TRBJ2-7,TRBV6-5,-,TGTGCCAGCGGAAGGTCTCGCTCCTACGAGCAGTACTTC,CASGRSRSYEQYF
few,TRBJ2-2,TRBV6-2/TRBV6-3,-,TGTGCCAGCAGTTCCCTAGGTGCCGGGGAGCTGTTTTTT,CASSSLGAGELFF
-,TRBJ2-2,TRBV4-3,-,TGCGCCAGCAGCCAAGATGGGACACTGAACACCGGGGAGCTGTTTTTT,CASSQDGTLNTGELFF
-,TRBJ1-2,TRBV3-1,-,TGTGTCAGCAGCCAAACGGAAGAATATCTAGTACGCGGCTATGGCTACACCTTC,CVSSQTEEYLVRGYGYTF
-,TRBJ2-7,TRBV5-1,-,TGCGCCAGCAGCTTGGGGCAGGCAGTTTCCTACGAGCAGTACTTC,CASSLGQAVSYEQYF
-,TRBJ2-7,TRBV6-1,-,TGTGCCAGCAGTCTAAATGTCCACTACGAGCAGTACTTC,CASSLNVHYEQYF
-,TRBJ2-7,TRBV28,-,TGTGCCAGCGGAACTAGTGTTTCCAACGAGCAGTACTTC,CASGTSVSNEQYF
-,TRBJ2-5,TRBV7-2,-,TGTGCCAGCAGCGATGACTTTGCGGGAGAGACCCAGTACTTC,CASSDDFAGETQYF
-,TRBJ2-1,TRBV14,TRBD2,TGTGCCAGCAGCTACCTCCCGGGACTAGCGGGAGGCCTGTCCTACAATGAGCAGTTCTTC,CASSYLPGLAGGLSYNEQFF
-,TRBJ2-7,TRBV20-1,-,TGCAGTGCTCCCCGCCCGCGTAGCCGGAGGCTCGAGCAGTACTTC,CSAPRPRSRRLEQYF
few,TRBJ2-5,TRBV28,TRBD1,TGTGCCAGCAGTCAGTGGGCAGGGGGATCCCAAGAGACCCAGTACTTC,CASSQWAGGSQETQYF
few,TRBJ2-7,TRBV27,TRBD2,TGTGCCAGCAGTTTAATGGCTAGCGGGAGCTTCTACGAGCAGTACTTC,CASSLMASGSFYEQYF
-,TRBJ1-2,TRBV28,-,TGTGCCACGTTTGGCGGTTGTGGCTACACCTTC,CATFGGCGYTF